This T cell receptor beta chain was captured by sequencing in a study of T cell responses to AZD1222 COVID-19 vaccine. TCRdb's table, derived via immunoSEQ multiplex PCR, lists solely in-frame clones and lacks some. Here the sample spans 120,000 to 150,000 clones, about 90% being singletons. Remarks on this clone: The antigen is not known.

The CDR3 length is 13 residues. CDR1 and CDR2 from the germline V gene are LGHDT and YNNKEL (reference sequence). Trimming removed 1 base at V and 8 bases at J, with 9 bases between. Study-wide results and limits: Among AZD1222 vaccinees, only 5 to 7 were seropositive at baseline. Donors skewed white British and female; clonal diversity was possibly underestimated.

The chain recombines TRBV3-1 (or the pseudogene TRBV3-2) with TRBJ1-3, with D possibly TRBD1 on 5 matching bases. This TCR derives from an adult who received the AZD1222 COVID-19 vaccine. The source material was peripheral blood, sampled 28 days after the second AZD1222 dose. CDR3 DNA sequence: TGTGCCAGCAGCCAAGGGGGCGCCGACACCATATATTTT. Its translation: CASSQGGADTIYF.